The next 24 T cell receptor beta chains were all read from a single sample in a study of technical replicates of blood from several donors. The protocol was immunoSEQ multiplex PCR, while the TCRdb copy is restricted to in-frame clones and leaves out a portion. This sample yields roughly 48,000 clones, of which roughly 92% are seen a single time; about 3.8% belongs to the top ten. The specimen sequenced was PBMCs. These receptors were obtained from a human donor in good health. Some clones in this sample may be carry-over from other donors' samples.

This chain joins TRBV9 and TRBJ2-3, with 10 bases lining up with TRBD2. Trimming at V came to 0 bases and at J to 2 bases, leaving 9 bases not matched to a gene. The CDR3 spans 18 residues. Germline values: CDR1 SGDLS, CDR2 YYNGEE. CDR3 DNA sequence: TGTGCCAGCAGCGTAGGGCTAGCGGGGGCCCTAGCCACAGATACGCAGTATTTT. Translation: CASSVGLAGALATDTQYF.

This chain uses TRBV6-6 with TRBJ1-6, with no clear D. Trimming pared 6 bases from V and 0 bases from J, leaving 12 bases between. This CDR3 is built from 16 residues. Germline V CDR1 and CDR2: MNHNY, SVGAGI (reference sequence). The CDR3 region is CASSPGTSSYNSPLHF. The DNA of the CDR3 is TGTGCCAGCAGCCCGGGAACGTCCTCCTATAATTCACCCCTCCACTTT.

The chain has TRBV6-6 and TRBJ1-2, with TRBD1 identical over 7 bases. V shed 7 bases and J 7 bases; nucleotides not matched to a gene: 18. CDR3 length equals 16 residues. Germline V gene data show CDR1 as MNHNY and CDR2 as SVGAGI (reference sequence). CDR3 in DNA: TGTGCCAGCATCCCGGGACAGCTGACGGTTGGAGGTGGCTACACCTTC. Protein: CASIPGQLTVGGGYTF.

The CDR3 DNA follows: TGCGCCAGCAGCGAAGCCGCTACAGGGATAAACTATGGCTACACCTTC. The encoded protein is CASSEAATGINYGYTF. The J gene is TRBJ1-2, the V gene TRBV4-1, with D possibly being TRBD1 (6 bases). Between the trimmed V and J ends, which lost 5 bases and 2 bases, there was a span of 18 bases. Germline V gives CDR1 MGHRA, CDR2 YSYEKL. The CDR3 is 16 residues long.

The chain carries TRBV6-4 and TRBJ1-1; no firm D call. V gave up 9 bases and J gave up 1 base, with 6 bases separating them. The germline V gene has CDR1 MRHNA and CDR2 SNTAGT. The CDR3 is made up of 11 amino acids. For the CDR3, the DNA is TGTGCCAGTCCAGGGAACACTGAAGCTTTCTTT. Protein product: CASPGNTEAFF.

Regarding this clone: Compared with germline, one end of the junction differs, possibly owing to a read error. This chain connects TRBV5-1 to TRBJ1-1; a possible D gene is TRBD1 (6 bases). The CDR3 extends over 14 amino acids. Germline V gene data show CDR1 as SGHRS and CDR2 as YFSETQ. In DNA form, the CDR3 reads TGCGCCAGCAGCGGGACAAGTACGAACGCTGAAGCTTTCTTT. Translating it yields CASSGTSTNAEAFF. Combining the CDR3 with reference TRBV5-1 and TRBJ1-1 gives the whole variable domain KAGVTQTPRYLIKTRGQQVTLSCSPISGHRSVSWYQQTPGQGLQFLFEYFSETQRNKGNFPGRFSGRQFSNSRSEMNVSTLELGDSALYLCASSGTSTNAEAFFGQGTRLTVV.

The V call is TRBV10-3, the J call TRBJ2-5, with D possibly TRBD1 on 6 matching bases. Trimming took 7 bases from V and 2 from J, leaving 11 bases between them. The CDR3 contains 13 residues. Germline V gives CDR1 ENHRY, CDR2 SYGVKD. The CDR3 loop is CAITRTEQETQYF. The DNA of the CDR3 is TGTGCCATCACTCGGACAGAACAAGAGACCCAGTACTTC.

The chain links TRBV7-2 to TRBJ1-2, with TRBD1 identical over 9 bases. The CDR3 is 16 amino acids. V lost 2 bases, J lost 7 bases, and 11 bases stayed unmatched. Germline V gene data show CDR1 as SGHTA and CDR2 as FQGNSA. The CDR3 spells CASSLFGTGPGGGYTF. CDR3 DNA sequence: TGTGCCAGCAGCTTATTCGGGACAGGGCCTGGGGGTGGCTACACCTTC.

This clone was seen a few times. The chain joins TRBV5-1 to TRBJ2-2; D perhaps matches TRBD2 (6 bases). V was pared by 0 bases and J by 6 bases, with 12 bases between. CDR1 and CDR2 (germline): SGHRS, YFSETQ. This CDR3 comprises 15 residues. CDR3 region: CASSLDAGSPGELFF. CDR3 nucleotides: TGCGCCAGCAGCTTGGACGCGGGGAGCCCCGGGGAGCTGTTTTTT.

The chain is built from TRBV11-3 and TRBJ2-2; 11 positions agree with TRBD2. The CDR3 runs to 17 residues. V lost 3 bases and J lost 5; bases outside the gene matches: 8. CDR1 and CDR2 from the germline V gene are SGHNT and YENEEA. CDR3 loop: CASSFGSGGAGTGELFF. In DNA form, the CDR3 reads TGTGCCAGCAGCTTCGGTAGCGGGGGGGCGGGTACCGGGGAGCTGTTTTTT.

The chain has TRBV4-3 and TRBJ2-7; a weak D match, TRBD2 (5 bases). This CDR3 is built from 13 residues. From germline, CDR1 is LGHNA and CDR2 YSLEER. V was shortened by 3 bases and J by 4 bases, with 10 bases between the two germline ends. The CDR3 nucleotides are TGCGCCAGCAGCCAGCGAACGGGGTACGAGCAGTACTTC. This gives the protein CASSQRTGYEQYF.

The gene calls are TRBV7-9 and TRBJ1-4, with D possibly being TRBD1 (5 bases). Deletions cut 4 bases from V and 2 bases from J, with 20 bases between. The CDR3 is 18 amino acids. Germline assignment: CDR1 SEHNR and CDR2 FQNEAQ (reference sequence). Here the CDR3 DNA reads TGTGCCAGCAGCTCTAATGACAGAGGCCGGGGGACTAATGAAAAACTGTTTTTT. Translating gives CASSSNDRGRGTNEKLFF. Full variable domain (missing parts from reference TRBV7-9 and TRBJ1-4): DTGVSQNPRHKITKRGQNVTFRCDPISEHNRLYWYRQTLGQGPEFLTYFQNEAQLEKSRLLSDRFSAERPKGSFSTLEIQRTEQGDSAMYLCASSSNDRGRGTNEKLFFGSGTQLSVL.

The chain recombines TRBV28 with TRBJ2-5; 10 nucleotides match TRBD2. Per germline, CDR1 MDHEN and CDR2 SYDVKM. With 9 bases clipped from V and 3 bases from J, the junction kept 1 base outside the gene matches. The CDR3 consists of 12 residues. Here the CDR3 reads CASTSGKETQYF. The CDR3 nucleotides are TGTGCCAGTACTAGCGGGAAAGAGACCCAGTACTTC. Full variable domain (remainder filled in from reference TRBV28 and TRBJ2-5): DVKVTQSSRYLVKRTGEKVFLECVQDMDHENMFWYRQDPGLGLRLIYFSYDVKMKEKGDIPEGYSVSREKKERFSLILESASTNQTSMYLCASTSGKETQYFGPGTRLLVL.

This clone was seen a handful of times. The chain joins TRBV11-3 to TRBJ1-1; D remains ambiguous. Deletions cut 3 bases from V and 0 bases from J, with 5 bases between. Germline V lookup: CDR1 SGHNT, CDR2 YENEEA. CDR3 size: 13 residues. Here the CDR3 reads CASSFALNTEAFF. CDR3 bases: TGTGCCAGCAGCTTCGCGTTGAACACTGAAGCTTTCTTT. Full variable domain (rest looked up from reference TRBV11-3 and TRBJ1-1): EAGVVQSPRYKIIEKKQPVAFWCNPISGHNTLYWYLQNLGQGPELLIRYENEEAVDDSQLPKDRFSAERLKGVDSTLKIQPAELGDSAVYLCASSFALNTEAFFGQGTRLTVV.

This chain connects TRBV7-6 to TRBJ2-7, with D perhaps matching TRBD1 (6 bases). Germline V lookup: CDR1 SGHVS, CDR2 FNYEAQ. The CDR3 covers 14 residues. The V end was cut by 5 bases, the J end by 4 bases, with 15 bases between. This chain's CDR3 is CASSISGHQYEQYF. For the CDR3, the DNA is TGTGCCAGCAGCATCTCGGGACACCAATACGAGCAGTACTTC.

The chain uses TRBV7-8 and TRBJ2-7; 9 bases are shared with TRBD2. Unmatched junction bases numbered 18, after V lost 4 bases and J lost 2 bases. Germline V lookup: CDR1 SGHVS, CDR2 FQNEAQ. The length of the CDR3 is 19 residues. This CDR3 reads CASSWGPLGVAGAAYEQYF. The DNA of the CDR3 is TGTGCCAGCAGCTGGGGACCCCTGGGAGTAGCGGGAGCGGCCTACGAGCAGTACTTC.

The V call is TRBV11-2, the J call TRBJ2-5, with 7 positions matching TRBD2. CDR3 length: 14 residues. Per the germline V gene, CDR1 is SGHAT and CDR2 is FQNNGV. The V segment lost 5 bases and the J segment 8 bases; nucleotides outside the gene matches: 11. CDR3 loop: CASSRVREVGTQYF. In DNA, the CDR3 is TGTGCCAGCAGCAGGGTCCGGGAGGTCGGAACCCAGTACTTC.

The chain joins TRBV5-1 to TRBJ2-7; 10 bases align to TRBD2. CDR3 size: 17 residues. Germline V gene lookup returns CDR1 SGHRS and CDR2 YFSETQ. The V gene end was trimmed by 0 bases and the J gene end by 1 base; junction bases not matched to a gene: 7. CDR3 sequence: CASSLAASGRKSYEQYF. The CDR3 bases are TGCGCCAGCAGCTTGGCGGCTAGCGGGAGAAAGTCCTACGAGCAGTACTTC.

V gene TRBV6-1 combines with J gene TRBJ2-3; 9 nucleotides align to TRBD1. This CDR3 region has 16 residues. The V gene end was trimmed by 6 bases and the J gene end by 0 bases; junction bases not matched to a gene: 7. The germline V gene encodes CDR1 MNHNS and CDR2 SASEGT. In nucleotides, the CDR3 is TGTGCCAGCAGGGAAACAGGGGGCCAAAGCACAGATACGCAGTATTTT. Translation: CASRETGGQSTDTQYF.

In this sample, this clone turned up a few times. The junction shows a germline mismatch at one end, possibly a read error. The chain combines TRBV7-9 with TRBJ1-1; D might be TRBD1 (6 bases). This CDR3 region has 14 residues. CDR1 is SEHNR, CDR2 FQNEAQ, per germline (reference sequence). The CDR3 spells CASNLRGMNSEAFF. The CDR3 DNA is TGTGCCAGCAACCTCAGGGGTATGAACTCTGAAGCTTTCTTT.

This chain uses TRBV5-4 with TRBJ2-7, with 11 bases fitting TRBD1. Trimming at V came to 4 bases and at J to 5 bases, leaving 5 bases not matched to a gene. Germline loops: CDR1 SGHNT, CDR2 YYREEE (reference sequence). This CDR3 has 14 residues. The CDR3 spells CASSNGQGANEQYF. CDR3 nucleotides: TGTGCCAGCAGCAATGGACAGGGGGCGAACGAGCAGTACTTC.

This sequence joins TRBV4-1 and TRBJ2-2; the match to TRBD2 covers 13 bases. The CDR3 totals 17 residues. CDR1 is MGHRA, CDR2 YSYEKL, per germline. After removal of 4 bases from V and 4 bases from J, the junction contained 6 bases not matched to a gene. The CDR3 loop reads CASSPYWTSGGTGELFF. The CDR3 DNA reads TGCGCCAGCAGCCCCTATTGGACTAGCGGGGGCACCGGGGAGCTGTTTTTT.

The genes are TRBV7-9 and TRBJ2-3; 8 bases agree with TRBD2. V gave up 6 bases and J gave up 5 bases; unmatched junction bases: 7. Germline loops: CDR1 SEHNR, CDR2 FQNEAQ (reference sequence). The CDR3 spans 14 residues. CDR3 loop: CASRSGGGLDTQYF. The DNA of the CDR3 is TGTGCCAGCAGATCGGGGGGGGGTTTAGATACGCAGTATTTT. The full variable domain, with the rest looked up from reference TRBV7-9 and TRBJ2-3, is DTGVSQNPRHKITKRGQNVTFRCDPISEHNRLYWYRQTLGQGPEFLTYFQNEAQLEKSRLLSDRFSAERPKGSFSTLEIQRTEQGDSAMYLCASRSGGGLDTQYFGPGTRLTVL.

This clone was seen repeatedly, ten times or more. The chain carries TRBV14 and TRBJ2-2, with D uncertain. V was pared by 2 bases and J by 4 bases, with 11 bases between. The CDR3 covers 15 residues. The germline V gene has CDR1 SGHDN and CDR2 FVKESK. CDR3 in DNA: TGTGCCAGCAGCCAACAATTAGCTTCCACCGGGGAGCTGTTTTTT. Translating gives CASSQQLASTGELFF.